These T cell receptor beta chains were read from a single sample in a study of blood T cell repertoires in COVID-19. The repertoire was sequenced with immunoSEQ multiplex PCR; TCRdb's copy has only in-frame clones and lacks some. The repertoire consists of a few hundred thousand clones, with roughly 87% occurring once and the leading ten covering just under 3%. Sequenced input: PBMCs or T cells enriched from blood (not recorded which). Receptors originate from a woman younger than 45 who had recovered from COVID-19. CDR3s include the opening cysteine and the closing phenylalanine or tryptophan. Each record gives: D gene, clone size, J gene, V gene, CDR3 protein, CDR3 DNA. The D gene is left open where the match is weak. Clone size is not always given. Where it is, it says once, few, many or a class for expanded clones.

. | . | TRBJ1-1 | TRBV7-2 | CASSITGNTEAFF | TGTGCCAGCAGCATTACCGGGAACACTGAAGCTTTCTTT
. | once | TRBJ1-1 | TRBV11-2 | CASSTLGVTEAFF | TGTGCCAGCAGCACTCTCGGGGTTACTGAAGCTTTCTTT
TRBD1 | . | TRBJ2-7 | TRBV28 | CATRTGKGAYEQYF | TGTGCCACCCGGACAGGGAAGGGGGCCTACGAGCAGTACTTC
. | . | TRBJ2-7 | TRBV19 | CASSTLDKQGSYEQYF | TGTGCCAGTAGTACCCTCGATAAACAGGGCTCCTACGAGCAGTACTTC
TRBD1 | . | TRBJ1-5 | TRBV12-5 | CASGEGQASNQPQHF | TGTGCTAGTGGTGAGGGACAGGCTAGCAATCAGCCCCAGCATTTT
TRBD2 | . | TRBJ2-7 | TRBV5-5 | CASSLVERGSYEQYF | TGTGCCAGCAGCTTGGTCGAGCGGGGCTCCTACGAGCAGTACTTC
. | . | TRBJ1-2 | TRBV9 | CASSVGLGFYGYTF | TGTGCCAGCAGCGTTGGTCTGGGCTTCTATGGCTACACCTTC
. | . | TRBJ2-7 | TRBV7-9 | CASSLGGPTYEQYF | TGTGCCAGCAGCTTAGGGGGGCCCACCTACGAGCAGTACTTC
TRBD2 | . | TRBJ2-1 | TRBV14 | CASSRGTSYYNEQFF | TGTGCCAGCAGCCGCGGGACTAGCTACTACAATGAGCAGTTCTTC
TRBD1 | . | TRBJ1-2 | TRBV5-8 | CASSPGWTGRPGYTF | TGTGCCAGCAGCCCAGGTTGGACAGGGCGGCCGGGCTACACCTTC
. | . | TRBJ2-7 | TRBV27 | CASSSSPPEQYF | TGTGCCAGCAGTTCTTCCCCCCCTGAGCAGTACTTC
. | few | TRBJ1-1 | TRBV3-1/TRBV3-2 | CASSQARYTEAFF | TGTGCCAGCAGCCAAGCCCGTTACACTGAAGCTTTCTTT
. | . | TRBJ1-2 | TRBV4-1 | CASRLGGTNYGYTF | TGCGCCAGCAGACTGGGGGGAACTAACTATGGCTACACCTTC
. | . | TRBJ1-1 | TRBV5-1 | CASSSAGGANEAFF | TGCGCCAGCAGTTCTGCTGGGGGCGCGAATGAAGCTTTCTTT
TRBD1 | . | TRBJ2-1 | TRBV27 | CASSLLFFGGTGDEQFF | TGTGCCAGCAGTTTATTGTTTTTCGGGGGGACAGGGGATGAGCAGTTCTTC
TRBD2 | . | TRBJ2-5 | TRBV7-8 | CASSLRSGGEETQYF | TGTGCCAGCAGCTTGAGGAGCGGGGGTGAAGAGACCCAGTACTTC
TRBD1 | . | TRBJ2-3 | TRBV27 | CASSLSQYRGDTQYF | TGTGCCAGCAGTTTATCCCAATACAGGGGCGATACGCAGTATTTT
. | . | TRBJ1-2 | TRBV5-4 | CASTLEGYGYTF | TGTGCCAGCACCCTAGAAGGCTATGGCTACACCTTC
TRBD1 | . | TRBJ2-2 | TRBV27 | CASSTRDRVKTGELFF | TGTGCCAGCAGTACCCGGGACAGGGTAAAGACCGGGGAGCTGTTTTTT
. | . | TRBJ1-4 | TRBV29-1 | CSVGWGLNEKLFF | TGCAGCGTTGGGTGGGGGCTTAATGAAAAACTGTTTTTT
. | . | TRBJ2-5 | TRBV6-1 | CASSEALSLETQYF | TGTGCCAGCAGTGAAGCTTTATCGTTGGAGACCCAGTACTTC
TRBD1 | once | TRBJ2-7 | TRBV18 | CASSPDRGLPYEQYF | TGTGCCAGCTCACCGGACAGGGGCCTACCCTACGAGCAGTACTTC
. | many | TRBJ2-5 | TRBV15 | CATSRGQQGETQYF | TGTGCCACCAGCAGAGGTCAGCAGGGAGAGACCCAGTACTTC
. | . | TRBJ2-7 | TRBV5-1 | CASSLAGTGEQYF | TGCGCCAGCAGCTTGGCGGGAACGGGAGAGCAGTACTTC
TRBD2 | once | TRBJ2-5 | TRBV20-1 | CSASRTSGRWETQYF | TGCAGTGCTAGTAGGACTAGCGGGAGGTGGGAGACCCAGTACTTC
TRBD2 | . | TRBJ2-3 | TRBV5-8 | CASSSGLAGATSTDTQYF | TGTGCCAGCAGCAGTGGACTAGCGGGGGCTACTAGCACAGATACGCAGTATTTT
. | once | TRBJ2-3 | TRBV7-9 | CASSLFQLAGADTQYF | TGTGCCAGCAGCTTATTCCAGCTAGCCGGAGCAGATACGCAGTATTTT
TRBD1 | . | TRBJ2-1 | TRBV7-6 | CASSLRPPGQDLYNEQFF | TGTGCCAGCAGCCTGAGGCCCCCGGGACAGGACCTCTACAATGAGCAGTTCTTC
. | . | TRBJ1-2 | TRBV3-1/TRBV3-2 | CASSPASLSYGYTF | TGTGCCAGCAGCCCCGCGAGCTTGAGCTATGGCTACACCTTC
. | . | TRBJ1-3 | TRBV7-8 | CASSLVSGYSGNTIYF | TGTGCCAGCAGCTTAGTGAGCGGTTACTCTGGAAACACCATATATTTT
. | . | TRBJ2-7 | TRBV28 | CASSLVAGLRREQYF | TGTGCCAGCAGTTTAGTGGCGGGCCTAAGGAGGGAGCAGTACTTC
TRBD1 | . | TRBJ2-1 | TRBV24-1 | CATSVPAGTGIEQFF | TGTGCCACCAGTGTCCCGGCCGGGACAGGGATTGAGCAGTTCTTC
. | . | TRBJ2-6 | TRBV5-4 | CASSLPNGVWANVLTF | TGTGCCAGCAGCTTACCGAACGGTGTCTGGGCCAACGTCCTGACTTTC